The entry that follows covers one TCR beta chain sequence. These data are taken from a study of control samples from healthy donors and cancer patients. Profiled with immunoSEQ multiplex PCR; TCRdb holds only in-frame clones, not every one. The sample shows about 89,000 clones, over 75% of them seen only once. The CDR3 extends over 15 amino acids. V lost 4 bases and J lost 4; bases outside the gene matches: 8. Germline CDR1 and CDR2: MGHRA and YSYEKL. What was sequenced was blood. This clonotype was sampled from a middle-aged woman in good health. The V and J genes are TRBV4-1 and TRBJ2-7; 9 positions match TRBD2. The chain's CDR3 is CASSPSSSGGYEQYF. Here the CDR3 DNA reads TGCGCCAGCAGCCCCTCCAGCAGCGGGGGGTACGAGCAGTACTTC.